This section outlines one TCR beta chain sequence together with its context. Its antigen target is currently unknown. Per-nucleotide qualities are absent, and no much larger clonotype sits a single base away. Library method: the immunoSEQ multiplex PCR assay. A mixture of 60 forward primers for TCR Vbeta segments and 13 reverse primers for TCR Jbeta segments was used in the multiplex PCR. The CDR3 region of rearranged TCR beta genes was amplified from genomic DNA by a multiplex PCR assay. On the Illumina HiSeq System, the amplified TCR beta libraries were sequenced as 87-base-pair reads. In the original analysis: A later analysis counted about 82 million unique TCR beta chains across the 550 to 750 repertoires, and around 9.9 million of these chains were shared by at least two donors. To remove PCR and sequencing errors, raw reads were error-corrected and collapsed into unique sequences using a nearest-neighbor algorithm that merged closely related sequences. To assign V, D and J gene segments, CDR3 sequences were aligned to IMGT reference sequences. For a sequence to be retained, a match of at least six nucleotides was required to both a V gene segment and a J gene segment. A rearrangement counted as productive if the CDR3 had no stop codons and remained in frame with V and J, and every other rearrangement counted as non-productive. Following IMGT convention, CDR3 was defined as the stretch from the second conserved V-encoded cysteine up to the conserved J-encoded phenylalanine. The earlier analysis of 500 to 600 of the donors excluded sequences that lacked an unambiguous match to a single V gene segment. In an earlier analysis of 587 of the donors, V segments were called functional above 56.7% productive rearrangements and were called segregating when the between-donor standard deviation exceeded 5%. A statistical classification framework was built to diagnose cytomegalovirus status from the catalog of TCR beta chain sequences. A later analysis assigned V and J genes by comparing TCR nucleotide sequences with IMGT/GENE-DB human TR gene sequences. Using the TCRdist pipeline, a later analysis assigned CDR3 sequences along with most-parsimonious VDJ recombination scenarios. In a later analysis, each TCR beta chain was defined by its CDR3 amino acid sequence together with its V-gene family, and reads without a unique V-gene family were excluded. As a way to deal with suspected cross-contamination and a sequencing artifact, a later analysis dropped roughly 600 nucleotide sequences that were highly shared and had low generation probability. In a later analysis, a clonal expansion index for each public chain was calculated from normalized within-repertoire ranks of inferred template counts. In a later analysis, generation probabilities were computed using a VDJ recombination model fitted to out-of-frame rearrangements, and the results were checked against IGoR. In a later analysis, hypergeometric tests were used to score TCR-TCR, TCR-HLA and TCR-CMV co-occurrence, with a repertoire-size bias correction applied to TCR pairs. To estimate false discovery rates, a later analysis permuted the HLA or CMV assignments 20 times. In a later analysis, co-occurring TCRs were grouped with DBSCAN, and TCRdist sequence similarity was added when clustering was performed within HLA-allele-positive subsets. For co-occurrence clustering, repertoires with fewer than 30,000 or more than 120,000 public chains were excluded, along with four or five repertoires with anomalous nucleotide sharing. TCRdb took this table from immuneACCESS and kept in-frame rearrangements with V and J called. Such tables lack part of the clones; where checked against another copy, unresolved V genes explain under half of the gap, and the rest is unexplained. Clone size and V and J calls were adopted from that table, with D and trimming inferred from the DNA. The sample profile shows roughly 130,000 clones; roughly 88% of them were found once. The ten largest account for 2.5% to 3% of the sample.

The CDR3 has 14 amino acids, counting the end cysteine and phenylalanine. The DNA shown is the 42-base CDR3, in frame from base 1. Deletion took 0 bases off V and 1 base off J, with a span of 6 bases between the germline ends. As encoded in the germline V gene (reference sequence), CDR1 is SEHNR while CDR2 is FQNEAQ. In total, approximately 610 healthy bone marrow donors made up the cohort. At the time of sampling, every cohort member was nominally healthy, though immune exposures that went unrecorded were likely present. The donor was CMV seropositive and belonged to the group of 250 to 300 seropositive cohort members. A peripheral blood sample was collected from each donor, and TCR beta sequencing was performed on peripheral blood mononuclear cells. The Qiagen DNeasy Blood Extraction Kit was used to extract genomic DNA from the blood cell samples. These data belong to a study of cytomegalovirus exposure and HLA in healthy donors (dated by TCRdb to the late 2010s). About the investigation overall: In an earlier analysis of around 540 of the donors, about 270 Gb of sequence data and approximately 120 million unique TCR beta sequences from 150 million to 200 million T cells were reported. Because of strong linkage in the cohort, roughly five DR-DQ haplotypes were treated as single units for association and clustering. The aim of the study was to test whether cataloging public T cell receptors could identify signatures of past pathogen exposure. An early release that covered about 600 HLA-typed donors contained approximately 290 gigabases of sequencing data and about 93 million unique TCR sequences. A separate validation cohort of more than 100 different subjects was used in addition to the 666-subject first cohort. Every discovery cohort repertoire had been produced on one sequencing platform. In a later analysis, previously published TCR beta repertoires from several hundred donors were re-analyzed and high-resolution HLA genotyping was added so that TCR occurrence patterns could be studied. A later genetic analysis took genome-wide SNP genotypes for about three fifths of the roughly 670 donors and used that subset as a discovery cohort. Rather than drawing on any new phenotypic data, the later analysis identified candidate immune exposures from TCR beta sequences and the way those sequences occurred across donors. Donor age, sex, ethnicity and CMV serostatus were collected together with the repertoire data. Among roughly 400 genotyped donors of the cohort, an average of approximately 250,000 unique TCR beta nucleotide sequences were sequenced per donor, about a sixth of them non-productive. High-throughput TCR immunosequencing, statistical association of individual TCRs with disease status, and machine learning were combined to predict cytomegalovirus infection status. The number of typed donors differed by locus: roughly 629-640 for A, B, C, DRB1 and DQB1; 500 to 550 for DQA1; some 590 for DPA1; and roughly 470 for DPB1. The genetic ancestry cluster associated with self-reported Caucasian donors included roughly four fifths of the 398 genotyped donors. The study used immunosequencing to profile the T cell repertoires of approximately 640 subjects and linked those repertoires to cytomegalovirus serostatus. HLA typing covered class I and class II loci at four-digit resolution. An earlier analysis of 587 of the donors used high-throughput TCR beta sequencing to judge whether each TCR beta V gene segment behaved as functional or pseudogenic.

Here is what the overall study found, with its caveats: The cohort was sequenced for TCR beta chains only, and without alpha or paired-chain data the features that could be detected were limited. In a later analysis, more than 15,000 TCR beta sequences were associated with specific HLA alleles at a false discovery rate of 0.05. Compared with the 666-donor mean, donors in an Asian-associated ancestry cluster had fewer N-insertions in productive TCRs, according to a later genetic analysis. When HLA alleles, especially DR and DQ, strongly co-occurred, attributing TCR associations to individual alleles was difficult. Broadly in line with IMGT annotations, most TCR beta V segments showed up in productive rearrangements about 87% or about 30% of the time in an earlier analysis of some 590 of the donors. Some IMGT-functional V segments, including TRBV6-2 and TRBV6-3, could not be distinguished by the 87-base-pair reads and were therefore excluded. Linkage disequilibrium might explain the correlated functional status among segregating V segments, but an unknown experimental factor could not be ruled out. A further reported finding was that TCR beta sequences accurately predicted the HLA-A and HLA-B alleles for most subjects in the first cohort. Three of the identified cytomegalovirus-associated TCR beta chains were confirmed in vitro to be specific for cytomegalovirus antigens. For the cohort, immune exposure information was limited to CMV serostatus. The classifier was reported to diagnose cytomegalovirus status with high specificity and sensitivity in both the original and validation cohorts. In a later analysis, several top co-occurrence clusters were reported to appear linked to parvovirus B19, influenza, CMV and Epstein-Barr virus. In a later analysis, most CMV-associated TCR beta chains were found to appear HLA-restricted, with HLA associations seemingly driven largely by CMV exposure. Compared with equally common non-associated chains, HLA-associated TCR beta chains in a later analysis were more clonally expanded and had lower generation probabilities. Across donors, most TCR sequences were observed very rarely, whereas some public TCRs were present in many individuals. Sequencing depth was assumed to be roughly uniform across donors in the presence/absence analyses, though that assumption may not hold. In a later analysis, the rate of TCR association differed among HLA loci, with DRB1 alleles having the most associated TCRs and HLA-C alleles having the fewest. The sequencing pipeline was judged likely to have produced a cluster of highly shared sequence variants as a technical artifact. HLA typing was unavailable for some donors at each locus, so association tests used only the typed subset. Because counts were too low, around 17 rarely observed V segments, including chromosome 9 orphons, were left out of the earlier analysis of several hundred of the donors. An association between a missense DCLRE1C variant and V-gene and J-gene trimming of TCR beta chains was found in a later genetic analysis and replicated in an independent cohort. In the study, 150 to 200 TCR beta chains were listed as associated with cytomegalovirus. According to the authors, the approach could potentially be generalized to other disease states and immunological phenotypes.

The TCR was taken from a woman aged 18-30 years in good health and CMV-seropositive. Specimen: PBMCs. The chain is assembled from TRBV7-9 and TRBJ1-1; no D gene is confidently identified. The nucleotide sequence reads TGTGCCAGCAGCTTAGCGGGAGAGAACACTGAAGCTTTCTTT. It is translated as CASSLAGENTEAFF.